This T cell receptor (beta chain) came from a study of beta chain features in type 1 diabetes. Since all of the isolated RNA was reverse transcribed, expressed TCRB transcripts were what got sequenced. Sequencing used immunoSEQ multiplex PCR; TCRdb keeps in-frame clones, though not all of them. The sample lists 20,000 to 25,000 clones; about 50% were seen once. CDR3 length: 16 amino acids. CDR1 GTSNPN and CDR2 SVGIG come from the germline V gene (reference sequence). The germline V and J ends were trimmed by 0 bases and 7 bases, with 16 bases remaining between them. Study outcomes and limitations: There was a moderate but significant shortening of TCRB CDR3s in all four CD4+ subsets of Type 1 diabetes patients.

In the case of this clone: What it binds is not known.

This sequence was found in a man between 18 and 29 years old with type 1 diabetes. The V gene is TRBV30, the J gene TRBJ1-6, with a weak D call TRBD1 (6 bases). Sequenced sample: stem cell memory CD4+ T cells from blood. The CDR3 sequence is CAWSVQGGRGNSPLHF. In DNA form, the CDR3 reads TGTGCCTGGAGTGTACAGGGCGGCCGTGGGAATTCACCCCTCCACTTT.